This TCR beta chain was sequenced for a study of T cell responses to AZD1222 COVID-19 vaccine. V lost 5 bases to trimming and J lost 0 bases, with 17 bases between them. Germline V CDR1 and CDR2: SGHVS, FQNEAQ. This CDR3 has 17 amino acids. TCRdb's table, derived via immunoSEQ multiplex PCR, lists solely in-frame clones and lacks some. The sample records under 200,000 clones, approximately 92% being singletons. In regard to this clone: Its antigen is unknown.

Overall study results and limits: Most donors were white British and more were female, and clonal diversity was possibly underestimated. There were repertoire samples only from the period after the peak T cell response. An increase in Spike-specific TCR breadth and depth was observed after two AZD1222 doses. Close to half of spike-specific TCRs reportedly recognize unmutated variant regions.

The chain combines TRBV7-8 with TRBJ1-5; D gene uncertain. The material sequenced was peripheral blood, taken on day 0 of AZD1222 vaccination. The origin of this receptor is an adult in good health. CDR3 nucleotide sequence: TGTGCCAGCAGCCGGCTCCGGCAGTCTCCTAGCAATCAGCCCCAGCATTTT. It is translated as CASSRLRQSPSNQPQHF.